This T cell receptor (beta chain) was profiled in a study of human T cells and chemical hapten exposure. Study background: 2% DPC applied to an approximately 2 cm by approximately 2 cm arm area sensitized donors. Across the whole study, which lasted roughly five months, patients were given diphenylcyclopropenone on the scalp once a week. DPC 0.01% went on the upper back by patch test, with reading at 6 days. Study-wide results and limits: Expanded TCR counts at PT1 went up together with patch test score, a positive correlation.

This clonotype was seen a handful of times. Its antigen is as yet unknown. Time point in this sample: pre-sensitization, week 0. Treatment specified: therapeutic diphenylcyclopropenone sensitization with weekly scalp DPC. TCRdb reprocessed the RACE reads via MiXCR and lists one record per CDR3 protein. The repertoire holds around 180,000 distinct CDR3 sequences, with roughly 30% as singletons. The CDR3 sequence is 15 residues long. Trimming shortened V by 0 bases and J by 10 bases, and 13 bases separated the two germline ends. This clonotype was sampled from a woman in her thirties with alopecia areata. Some clones in this sample may be carry-over from other donors' samples. J is TRBJ1-6 and V is TRBV12-3 or TRBV12-4; no firm D call. The sequences come from whole blood, collected in connection with sensitization to the hapten diphenylcyclopropenone (DPC). CDR3 loop: CASSLALEGFSPLHF. CDR3 sequence (DNA): TGTGCCAGCAGTTTAGCGCTGGAGGGTTTCTCACCCCTCCACTTT.